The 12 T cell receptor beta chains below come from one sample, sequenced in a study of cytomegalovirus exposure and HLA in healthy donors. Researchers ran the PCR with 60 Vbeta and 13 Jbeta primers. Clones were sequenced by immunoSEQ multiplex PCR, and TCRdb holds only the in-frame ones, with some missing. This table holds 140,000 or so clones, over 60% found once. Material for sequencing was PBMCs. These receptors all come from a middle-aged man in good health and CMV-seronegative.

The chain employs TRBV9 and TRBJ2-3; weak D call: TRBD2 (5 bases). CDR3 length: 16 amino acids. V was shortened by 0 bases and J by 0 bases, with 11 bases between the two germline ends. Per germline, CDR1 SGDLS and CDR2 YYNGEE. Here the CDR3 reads CASSVAAGGSTDTQYF. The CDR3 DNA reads TGTGCCAGCAGCGTAGCGGCGGGCGGGAGCACAGATACGCAGTATTTT.

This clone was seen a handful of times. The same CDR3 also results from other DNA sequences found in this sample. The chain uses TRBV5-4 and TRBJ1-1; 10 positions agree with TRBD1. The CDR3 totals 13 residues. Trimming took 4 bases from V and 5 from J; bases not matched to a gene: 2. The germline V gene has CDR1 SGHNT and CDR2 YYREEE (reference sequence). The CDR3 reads CASSPDRGTEAFF. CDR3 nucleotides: TGTGCCAGCAGCCCGGACAGGGGGACTGAAGCTTTCTTT. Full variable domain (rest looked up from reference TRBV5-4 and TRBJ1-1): ETGVTQSPTHLIKTRGQQVTLRCSSQSGHNTVSWYQQALGQGPQFIFQYYREEENGRGNFPPRFSGLQFPNYSSELNVNALELDDSALYLCASSPDRGTEAFFGQGTRLTVV.

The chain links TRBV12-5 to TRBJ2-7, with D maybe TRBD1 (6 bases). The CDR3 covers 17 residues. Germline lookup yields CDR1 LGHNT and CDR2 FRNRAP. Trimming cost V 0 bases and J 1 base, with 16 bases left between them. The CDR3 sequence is CASGLVPGTRFSYEQYF. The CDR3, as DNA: TGTGCTAGTGGTTTGGTACCCGGGACACGTTTTTCCTACGAGCAGTACTTC.

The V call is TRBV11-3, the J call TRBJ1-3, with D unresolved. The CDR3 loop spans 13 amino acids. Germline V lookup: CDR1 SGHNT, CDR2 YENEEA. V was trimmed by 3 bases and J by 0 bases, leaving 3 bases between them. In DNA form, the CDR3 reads TGTGCCAGCAGCTTTAACTCTGGAAACACCATATATTTT. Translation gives CASSFNSGNTIYF. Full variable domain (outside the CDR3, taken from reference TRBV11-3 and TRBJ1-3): EAGVVQSPRYKIIEKKQPVAFWCNPISGHNTLYWYLQNLGQGPELLIRYENEEAVDDSQLPKDRFSAERLKGVDSTLKIQPAELGDSAVYLCASSFNSGNTIYFGEGSWLTVV.

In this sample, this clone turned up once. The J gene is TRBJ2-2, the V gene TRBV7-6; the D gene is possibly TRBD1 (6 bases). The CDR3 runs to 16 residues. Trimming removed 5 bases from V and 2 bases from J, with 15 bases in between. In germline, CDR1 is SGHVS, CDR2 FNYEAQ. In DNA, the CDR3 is TGTGCCAGCAGCCCTAGGGGGACACCAAACACCGGGGAGCTGTTTTTT. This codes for CASSPRGTPNTGELFF.

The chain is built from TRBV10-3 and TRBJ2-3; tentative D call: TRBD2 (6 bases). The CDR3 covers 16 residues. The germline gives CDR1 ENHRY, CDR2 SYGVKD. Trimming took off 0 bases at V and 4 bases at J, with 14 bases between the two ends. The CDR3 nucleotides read TGTGCCATCAGTGAGTCCTTAGGACTAATATCAGATACGCAGTATTTT. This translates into CAISESLGLISDTQYF.

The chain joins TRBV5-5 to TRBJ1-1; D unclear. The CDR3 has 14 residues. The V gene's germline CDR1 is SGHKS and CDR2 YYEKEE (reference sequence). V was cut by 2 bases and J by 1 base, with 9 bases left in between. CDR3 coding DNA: TGTGCCAGCAGCTTCGGGGAGCCGAACACTGAAGCTTTCTTT. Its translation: CASSFGEPNTEAFF.

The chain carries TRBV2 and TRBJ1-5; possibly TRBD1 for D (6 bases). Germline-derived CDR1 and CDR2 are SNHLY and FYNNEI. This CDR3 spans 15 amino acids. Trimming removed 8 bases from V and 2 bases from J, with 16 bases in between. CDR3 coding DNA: TGTGCCAGCGCCCCGGGCAGGGGAGGCAATCAGCCCCAGCATTTT. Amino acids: CASAPGRGGNQPQHF.

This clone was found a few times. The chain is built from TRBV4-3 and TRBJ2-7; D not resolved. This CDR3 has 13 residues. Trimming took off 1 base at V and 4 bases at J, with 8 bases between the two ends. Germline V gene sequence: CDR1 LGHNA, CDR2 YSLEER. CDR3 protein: CASSQGTNYEQYF. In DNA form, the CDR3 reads TGCGCCAGCAGCCAAGGTACTAATTACGAGCAGTACTTC.

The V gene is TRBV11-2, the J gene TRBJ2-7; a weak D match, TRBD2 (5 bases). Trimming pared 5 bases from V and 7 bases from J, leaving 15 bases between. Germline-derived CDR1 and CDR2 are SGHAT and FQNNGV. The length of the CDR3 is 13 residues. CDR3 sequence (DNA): TGTGCCAGCAGCCTACCGGGGTCCATGGAGCAGTACTTC. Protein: CASSLPGSMEQYF.

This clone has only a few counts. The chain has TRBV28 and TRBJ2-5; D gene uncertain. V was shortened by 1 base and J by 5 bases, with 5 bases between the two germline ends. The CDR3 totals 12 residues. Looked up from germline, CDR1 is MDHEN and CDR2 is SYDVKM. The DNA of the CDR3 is TGTGCCAGCAGTTTATTCGGGGAGACCCAGTACTTC. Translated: CASSLFGETQYF.

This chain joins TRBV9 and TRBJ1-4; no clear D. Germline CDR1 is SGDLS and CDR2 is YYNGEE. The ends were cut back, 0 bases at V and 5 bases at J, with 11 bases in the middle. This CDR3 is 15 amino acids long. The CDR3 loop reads CASSVGPGVNEKLFF. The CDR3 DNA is TGTGCCAGCAGCGTAGGGCCCGGGGTAAATGAAAAACTGTTTTTT.